The T cell receptor (beta chain) under discussion was sequenced for a study of T cell changes during pregnancy in multiple sclerosis. The V and J ends lost 2 bases and 5 bases respectively, with 9 bases between them. CDR1 and CDR2 from the germline V gene are MNHEY and SMNVEV (reference sequence). This CDR3 comprises 14 residues. Assay used: immunoSEQ multiplex PCR; TCRdb lists only in-frame clones, some missing. The profile covers some 80,000 clones, with about 94% appearing a single time and 2% to 3% taken by the ten largest. V usage is TRBV27 and J usage is TRBJ1-4; the D is unclear. The TCR sequence derives from a female donor with multiple sclerosis, enrolled in a pregnancy study. The sequencing here drew on peripheral blood, taken in the third trimester of pregnancy. The CDR3 here is CASSLLGVNEKLFF. CDR3 DNA: TGTGCCAGCAGTTTACTGGGAGTGAATGAAAAACTGTTTTTT.